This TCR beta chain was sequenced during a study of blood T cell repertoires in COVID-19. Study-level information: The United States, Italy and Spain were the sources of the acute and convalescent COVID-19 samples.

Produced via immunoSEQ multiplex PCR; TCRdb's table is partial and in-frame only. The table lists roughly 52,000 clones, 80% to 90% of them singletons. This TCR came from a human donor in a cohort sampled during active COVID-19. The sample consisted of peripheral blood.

CDR3 DNA sequence: TGTGCCAGCAGCTTAGCGATGGGAGATGGGGCCAACGTCCTGACTTTC. Its protein is CASSLAMGDGANVLTF. The chain recombines TRBV7-8 with TRBJ2-6; possibly TRBD2 for D (5 bases). The CDR3 length is 16 residues. Germline CDR1 SGHVS, CDR2 FQNEAQ. With 0 bases removed from V and 3 bases from J, the gap between germline ends came to 9 bases.